This is a list of T cell receptor beta chains from one sample in a study of blood T cell repertoires in COVID-19. Assay used: immunoSEQ multiplex PCR; TCRdb lists only in-frame clones, some missing. The sample records about 200,000 clones, 80% to 85% being singletons. Sequences were obtained from PBMCs or T cells enriched from blood (not recorded which). These receptors originate from a middle-aged man who had recovered from COVID-19. Both conserved end residues are part of each CDR3. The order of the fields is CDR3 DNA, CDR3 protein, D gene, J gene, V gene, clone size. A D gene is named only where the DNA matches it firmly. Rows give clone size only sometimes, using once, few, many, or a class for an expanded clone.

DNA: TGTGCCAGCAGCCTCGGGACAGTCGGTACGCAGTATTTT
CDR3: CASSLGTVGTQYF
D: TRBD1
J: TRBJ2-3
V: TRBV3-1/TRBV3-2
size: .

DNA: TGCGCCAGCAGCACCCAGACAGGGGGAAACATTCAGTACTTC
CDR3: CASSTQTGGNIQYF
D: TRBD1
J: TRBJ2-4
V: TRBV4-1
size: .

DNA: TGTGCCAGCTCTAATTCCGGACAGGGGATGAACGAGCAGTACTTC
CDR3: CASSNSGQGMNEQYF
D: TRBD1
J: TRBJ2-7
V: TRBV18
size: .

DNA: TGTGCCAGCAGCCAGGGGGGACAGGGGGCAAGGAACACCATATATTTT
CDR3: CASSQGGQGARNTIYF
D: TRBD1
J: TRBJ1-3
V: TRBV3-1/TRBV3-2
size: .

DNA: TGTGCCAGCTCACCACAGGCAGGCCCACTTTCTGGGGCCAACGTCCTGACTTTC
CDR3: CASSPQAGPLSGANVLTF
D: .
J: TRBJ2-6
V: TRBV18
size: .

DNA: TGCGCCAGCACCTCGCGGGATGAGCAGTTCTTC
CDR3: CASTSRDEQFF
D: .
J: TRBJ2-1
V: TRBV5-1
size: .

DNA: TGTGCCAGTAGTGCATCGACAGGGTGGAACACTGAAGCTTTCTTT
CDR3: CASSASTGWNTEAFF
D: TRBD1
J: TRBJ1-1
V: TRBV19
size: .

DNA: TGTGCCAGCAGCGTTAAGCAGGGTAGCGGGGAGACCAGAGCCACAGATACGCAGTATTTT
CDR3: CASSVKQGSGETRATDTQYF
D: TRBD2
J: TRBJ2-3
V: TRBV9
size: .

DNA: TGTGCCAGCAGTTACGGGACTAGGGTTGCAAATGAGCAGTTCTTC
CDR3: CASSYGTRVANEQFF
D: TRBD2
J: TRBJ2-1
V: TRBV6-5
size: .

DNA: TGTGCCAGCAGCCAAGCGGGACAGGATCAGCCCCAGCATTTT
CDR3: CASSQAGQDQPQHF
D: TRBD1
J: TRBJ1-5
V: TRBV3-1/TRBV3-2
size: .

DNA: TGTGCCTCACGGACAGGGGACCACACTGAAGCTTTCTTT
CDR3: CASRTGDHTEAFF
D: TRBD1
J: TRBJ1-1
V: TRBV10-3
size: .

DNA: TGTGCCACCAGTGGACAGGGAAGGATAGAAGGCTACACCTTC
CDR3: CATSGQGRIEGYTF
D: TRBD1
J: TRBJ1-2
V: TRBV24-1
size: few

DNA: TGCGCCAGCAGCCCCATGGGACTAGCGGGGGGCTCTAGCACAGATACGCAGTATTTT
CDR3: CASSPMGLAGGSSTDTQYF
D: TRBD2
J: TRBJ2-3
V: TRBV5-1
size: .

DNA: TGTGCCAGCAGTTACGGCGGGGGCTTTAAGGGCACTGAAGCTTTCTTT
CDR3: CASSYGGGFKGTEAFF
D: .
J: TRBJ1-1
V: TRBV6-5
size: .

DNA: TGTGCCACCAGCAGAGATGTAAGGAGGGACGGCTACACCTTC
CDR3: CATSRDVRRDGYTF
D: .
J: TRBJ1-2
V: TRBV15
size: .

DNA: TGTGCCAGCAGTGCCGGGACAGGGGTTGAGGGCAATCAGCCCCAGCATTTT
CDR3: CASSAGTGVEGNQPQHF
D: TRBD1
J: TRBJ1-5
V: TRBV6-2/TRBV6-3
size: .

DNA: TGTGCCAGTACCGGGACTAGCGGGGGCCTCTCCTACAATGAGCAGTTCTTC
CDR3: CASTGTSGGLSYNEQFF
D: TRBD2
J: TRBJ2-1
V: TRBV19
size: few

DNA: TGTGCCACCAGCAGAGGGTCCCCGCAGGGGGACACTGAAGCTTTCTTT
CDR3: CATSRGSPQGDTEAFF
D: TRBD1
J: TRBJ1-1
V: TRBV15
size: .

DNA: TGTGCCAGCAGCCTAGCCGGAAACACCATATATTTT
CDR3: CASSLAGNTIYF
D: .
J: TRBJ1-3
V: TRBV3-1/TRBV3-2
size: .

DNA: TGTGCCAGCAGTTTCTTAAGGACAGGGATCTACGAGCAGTACTTC
CDR3: CASSFLRTGIYEQYF
D: TRBD1
J: TRBJ2-7
V: TRBV28
size: .

DNA: TGTGCCACCACGGGACAGGGTTACACTGAAGCTTTCTTT
CDR3: CATTGQGYTEAFF
D: TRBD1
J: TRBJ1-1
V: TRBV10-3
size: .

DNA: TGTGCCAGCAGCGAAGGGACAACCCTTAAGCCCCAGCATTTT
CDR3: CASSEGTTLKPQHF
D: .
J: TRBJ1-5
V: TRBV3-1/TRBV3-2
size: once

DNA: TGTGCCGCGACTAGCGCAACAGATACGCAGTATTTT
CDR3: CAATSATDTQYF
D: TRBD2
J: TRBJ2-3
V: TRBV30
size: .

DNA: TGTGCCAGCCGCGGGGGGCAGGACAATGAGCAGTTCTTC
CDR3: CASRGGQDNEQFF
D: TRBD2
J: TRBJ2-1
V: TRBV2
size: .

DNA: TGTGCCAGCTCACCGATGGACAGGTACTATGGCTACACCTTC
CDR3: CASSPMDRYYGYTF
D: TRBD1
J: TRBJ1-2
V: TRBV18
size: once

DNA: TGTGCCAGCTCACCAGATTCCGAGACTTATTATGGCTACACCTTC
CDR3: CASSPDSETYYGYTF
D: .
J: TRBJ1-2
V: TRBV18
size: few

DNA: TGTGCCAGCTCCTACGGAAACACCATATATTTT
CDR3: CASSYGNTIYF
D: .
J: TRBJ1-3
V: TRBV18
size: few

DNA: TGTGCCAGCAGCCCCCCAGGGATGGATAACTATGGCTACACCTTC
CDR3: CASSPPGMDNYGYTF
D: .
J: TRBJ1-2
V: TRBV28
size: .

DNA: TGTGCCAGCAGCCCTCAATCGGGACAGGGGAACACCGGGGAGCTGTTTTTT
CDR3: CASSPQSGQGNTGELFF
D: TRBD1
J: TRBJ2-2
V: TRBV7-9
size: many

DNA: TGTGCCAGCAGCGTCTCGGGGTACGAGCAGTACTTC
CDR3: CASSVSGYEQYF
D: .
J: TRBJ2-7
V: TRBV5-8
size: .

DNA: TGTGCCAGCTCACGAGTGGAGCGAGATACGCAGTATTTT
CDR3: CASSRVERDTQYF
D: .
J: TRBJ2-3
V: TRBV18
size: .

DNA: TGTGCCTGGAGTAGGATAGGACAGCAAGGAACCGAGCAGTACTTC
CDR3: CAWSRIGQQGTEQYF
D: .
J: TRBJ2-7
V: TRBV30
size: .

DNA: TGTGCCAGTAGGGGGCAGGGCGATTCACCCCTCCACTTT
CDR3: CASRGQGDSPLHF
D: TRBD1
J: TRBJ1-6
V: TRBV12-3/TRBV12-4
size: .

DNA: TGTGCCAGCAGCGTCCTGGAGGGAGCTGCCTACGAGCAGTACTTC
CDR3: CASSVLEGAAYEQYF
D: .
J: TRBJ2-7
V: TRBV9
size: .

DNA: TGCGCCAGCAGCCATCCCGGGGGGGCCGATGTCGGGGAGCTGTTTTTT
CDR3: CASSHPGGADVGELFF
D: TRBD2
J: TRBJ2-2
V: TRBV4-1
size: .

DNA: TGTGCCAGAAGCTTGGAAGCTTGCGGGACAGGGGTCCGCGGGAGCAATCAGCCCCAGCATTTT
CDR3: CARSLEACGTGVRGSNQPQHF
D: TRBD1
J: TRBJ1-5
V: TRBV5-3
size: .

DNA: TGTGCCAGCAGTGAACTGAGGAGGGGGAACACTGAAGCTTTCTTT
CDR3: CASSELRRGNTEAFF
D: .
J: TRBJ1-1
V: TRBV6-1
size: few

DNA: TGTGCCAGCTCAACCCAAGGGGGAGACTATGGCTACACCTTC
CDR3: CASSTQGGDYGYTF
D: .
J: TRBJ1-2
V: TRBV18
size: .

DNA: TGTGCCAGTAGTATGGACAGGGCGAACTATGGCTACACCTTC
CDR3: CASSMDRANYGYTF
D: TRBD1
J: TRBJ1-2
V: TRBV19
size: .

DNA: TGTGCCTGGAGTGTACGAGGGGGAGAGACCCAGTACTTC
CDR3: CAWSVRGGETQYF
D: .
J: TRBJ2-5
V: TRBV30
size: .

DNA: TGTGCCACCAGTGACCACTCCCCGGTGGCTGGGGCCAACGTCCTGACTTTC
CDR3: CATSDHSPVAGANVLTF
D: .
J: TRBJ2-6
V: TRBV24-1
size: .

DNA: TGTGCCAGCAGTGAATATACAGGGAACTATGGCTACACCTTC
CDR3: CASSEYTGNYGYTF
D: .
J: TRBJ1-2
V: TRBV25-1
size: .

DNA: TGTGCCAGCAGCTTAGATATTCAGGGGGTAGGGCCCCAGCATTTT
CDR3: CASSLDIQGVGPQHF
D: TRBD1
J: TRBJ1-5
V: TRBV7-2
size: .

DNA: TGTGCCAGCAGCTTACTGCAGGGGAACACTGAAGCTTTCTTT
CDR3: CASSLLQGNTEAFF
D: .
J: TRBJ1-1
V: TRBV7-6
size: .

DNA: TGTGCCAGCAGTGAAGACGCGGGGGGTAACGATGGCTACACCTTC
CDR3: CASSEDAGGNDGYTF
D: .
J: TRBJ1-2
V: TRBV2
size: once

DNA: TGTGCCAGCAGCCAAGATGAGAAGGGGACAGGGTCCTACGAGCAGTACTTC
CDR3: CASSQDEKGTGSYEQYF
D: TRBD1
J: TRBJ2-7
V: TRBV14
size: .

DNA: TGTGCCAGCAGCTTTCGGGCCTACAATGAGCAGTTCTTC
CDR3: CASSFRAYNEQFF
D: .
J: TRBJ2-1
V: TRBV7-2
size: .

DNA: TGTGCCAGCAGCTTAGTTCGGGCGAGGACAGACTACGAGCAGTACTTC
CDR3: CASSLVRARTDYEQYF
D: .
J: TRBJ2-7
V: TRBV7-9
size: .

DNA: TGTGCCAGCAGTTTAAGGACTAGCCAGGATGGCTACACCTTC
CDR3: CASSLRTSQDGYTF
D: .
J: TRBJ1-2
V: TRBV28
size: .